The next 3 T cell receptor beta chains were all read from a single sample in a study of blood T cell repertoires in COVID-19. Method: immunoSEQ multiplex PCR; TCRdb's copy keeps in-frame clones and lacks some. The sample yields roughly 170,000 clones, about 87% seen once. The sequenced sample consisted of peripheral blood. These receptors were collected from a man between 40 and 49 years old with active or convalescent COVID-19.

The chain recombines TRBV6-1 with TRBJ2-1; the D gene is possibly TRBD2 (6 bases). From germline, CDR1 is MNHNS and CDR2 SASEGT. Trimming cost V 2 bases and J 6 bases, with 11 bases left between them. This CDR3 region has 14 residues. The CDR3 spells CASSELEGFNEQFF. The CDR3 DNA follows: TGTGCCAGCAGTGAATTGGAGGGGTTCAATGAGCAGTTCTTC.

J is TRBJ2-2 and V is TRBV14; maybe TRBD1 (5 bases). Germline CDR1 is SGHDN and CDR2 is FVKESK. V was pared by 1 base and J by 6 bases, with 6 bases between. The CDR3 is made up of 13 amino acids. Written as DNA, the CDR3 is TGTGCCAGCAGCCAAGCAGGGTCCGGGGAGCTGTTTTTT. Amino acid sequence: CASSQAGSGELFF.

The rearrangement uses TRBV30 and TRBJ1-6; TRBD1 matches 10 bases. Germline values: CDR1 GTSNPN, CDR2 SVGIG (reference sequence). The V segment lost 7 bases and the J segment 8 bases; nucleotides outside the gene matches: 5. CDR3 size: 13 residues. The CDR3 DNA sequence: TGTGCCTCCTCCGGGACAGGGGATTCACCCCTCCACTTT. It yields the protein CASSGTGDSPLHF.